This is a list of T cell receptor beta chains from one sample in a study of CD8 T cells in ankylosing spondylitis. A single record per CDR3 protein comes from TCRdb applying MiXCR to the 5' RACE reads. The table shows about 350,000 distinct CDR3 sequences, with approximately 22% occurring only once. Sequencing was carried out using blood, either unsorted or a sorted T cell fraction (not recorded which). Every receptor here comes from a male donor with ankylosing spondylitis or in good health (not recorded which). Both conserved end residues are part of each CDR3. D genes are given only for firm matches.

j_gene	d_gene	v_gene	CDR3aa
TRBJ2-5	TRBD2	TRBV4-1	CASTREDQETQYF
TRBJ1-1	NA	TRBV7-6	CASRAGNTEAFF
TRBJ2-3	TRBD2	TRBV12-3/TRBV12-4	CASNPWRGASTDTQYF
TRBJ2-7	TRBD2	TRBV4-2	CASSGVGLAGGAPAIGQYF
TRBJ2-1	TRBD2	TRBV4-1	CASSQDGSGGDNEQFF
TRBJ2-6	NA	TRBV5-6	CASSLGRAEGSRANVLTF
TRBJ2-7	NA	TRBV29-1	CSVGRGFAYEQYF
TRBJ1-1	NA	TRBV6-5	CASSYSPAGPNTEAFF
TRBJ2-3	NA	TRBV7-6	CASSLITSTDTQYF
TRBJ2-2	TRBD2	TRBV20-1	CSARPLGTSGNTGELFF
TRBJ2-1	TRBD1	TRBV9	CASSKGQGATYNEQFF
TRBJ2-7	NA	TRBV3-1	CASSQETNTYEQYF
TRBJ2-5	TRBD1	TRBV7-9	CASSPWDRQETQYF
TRBJ2-3	NA	TRBV7-9	CASSFVEGWTDTQYF
TRBJ2-1	TRBD2	TRBV11-1	CASSPLAGWYNEQFF
TRBJ2-3	NA	TRBV20-1	CSARGRPSSTDTQYF
TRBJ2-7	TRBD2	TRBV5-6	CASRPARGSPYEQYF
TRBJ2-7	NA	TRBV7-2	CASSWPGETYEQYF
TRBJ1-1	NA	TRBV5-6	CASSRSGYTEAFF
TRBJ1-1	NA	TRBV4-1	CASSQTPGHPMNTEAFF